A single TCR beta chain is shown here with its context. There are 15 residues in the CDR3. The V end was cut by 2 bases, the J end by 0 bases, with 8 bases between. The germline gives CDR1 MDHEN, CDR2 SYDVKM. The data derive from a study of blood T cell repertoires in COVID-19. Study at large: Collection of acute and convalescent COVID-19 samples took place in the United States, Italy and Spain.

Repertoires were generated with immunoSEQ multiplex PCR, while TCRdb's copy carries only in-frame clones and drops some. The table lists under 110,000 clones, around 92% of them singletons, with 5.7% in the top ten. The V and J genes are TRBV28 and TRBJ1-3; TRBD1 is a possible D gene (5 bases). This TCR was recovered from a man aged 45-65 years with active COVID-19. The sequencing sample was made of peripheral blood. CDR3 protein: CASSLQGTSGNTIYF. Here the CDR3 DNA reads TGTGCCAGCAGTTTACAGGGAACCTCTGGAAACACCATATATTTT.